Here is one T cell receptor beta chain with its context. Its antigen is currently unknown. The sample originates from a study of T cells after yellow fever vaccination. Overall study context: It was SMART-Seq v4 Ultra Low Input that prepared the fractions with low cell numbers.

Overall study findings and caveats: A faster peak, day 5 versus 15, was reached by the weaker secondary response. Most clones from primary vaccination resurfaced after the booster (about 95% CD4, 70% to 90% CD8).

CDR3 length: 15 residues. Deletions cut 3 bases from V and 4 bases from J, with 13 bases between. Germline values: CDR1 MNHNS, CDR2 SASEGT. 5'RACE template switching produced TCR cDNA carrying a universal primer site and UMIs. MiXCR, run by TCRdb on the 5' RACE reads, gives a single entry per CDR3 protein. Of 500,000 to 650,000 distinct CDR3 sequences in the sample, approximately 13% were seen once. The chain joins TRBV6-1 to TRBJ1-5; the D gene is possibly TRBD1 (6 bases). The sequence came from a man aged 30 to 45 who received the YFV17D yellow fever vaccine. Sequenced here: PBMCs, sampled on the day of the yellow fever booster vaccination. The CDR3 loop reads CASSEGAGQNQPQHF. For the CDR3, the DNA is TGTGCCAGCAGTGAGGGGGCAGGCCAGAATCAGCCCCAGCATTTT.